The 28 T cell receptor beta chains below were found in one sample sequenced in a study of T cells expressing NK-cell markers. After re-calling the 5' RACE reads, TCRdb lists one entry per CDR3 protein, DNA absent. Listed are roughly 180,000 distinct CDR3 sequences; about a fifth falls within the top ten. The sequencing sample was made of blood T cells: a sorted CD56 or NKG2C T cell subset, CD4+ or CD8+ T cells, or bulk PBMC T cells (not recorded which). The receptor set was obtained from a woman between 18 and 69 years old in good health.

The chain is built from TRBV12-3 or TRBV12-4 and TRBJ1-2; absent DNA, TCRdb's TRBD1 call cannot be checked. There are 11 residues in the CDR3. The CDR3 is CASSGTDGYTF.

This rearrangement joins TRBV9 to TRBJ2-7; TCRdb's assignment of TRBD2 cannot be checked, as there is no DNA. The germline V gene encodes CDR1 SGDLS and CDR2 YYNGEE. The CDR3 runs 15 residues. The chain's CDR3 is CASSTQPGEGYEQYF.

The chain employs TRBV5-6 and TRBJ2-7; checking the TCRdb D call of TRBD1 is not possible without DNA. The CDR3 spans 15 residues. Per germline, CDR1 SGHDT and CDR2 YYEEEE. The CDR3 loop reads CASSPGTHHRHEQYF.

V is TRBV7-6 and J is TRBJ2-3; TCRdb outputs TRBD1, but without DNA this stays unchecked. The CDR3 has 14 amino acids. Germline V CDR1 and CDR2: SGHVS, FNYEAQ. The chain's CDR3 is CASSKRGVTDTQYF.

The V call is TRBV20-1, the J call TRBJ1-1; the D call from TCRdb, TRBD1, cannot be confirmed without DNA. Germline assignment: CDR1 DFQATT and CDR2 SNEGSKA (reference sequence). The CDR3 runs 14 residues. The CDR3 region is CSARKAGADTEAFF.

The chain has TRBV27 and TRBJ2-7; TCRdb lists TRBD2, though no DNA is available to test this call. Looked up from germline, CDR1 is MNHEY and CDR2 is SMNVEV (reference sequence). CDR3 length: 17 amino acids. This chain's CDR3 is CASSLRTGLAGGYEQYF.

The CDR3: CATSPLGRSTGELFF. V gene TRBV28 combines with J gene TRBJ2-2; TCRdb calls TRBD1, which cannot be checked without DNA. CDR1 is MDHEN, CDR2 SYDVKM, per germline. This CDR3 contains 15 residues.

The rearrangement uses TRBV5-4 and TRBJ1-1; TCRdb's D gene call, TRBD1, goes unchecked for lack of DNA. The CDR3 runs 15 residues. Germline V CDR1 and CDR2: SGHNT, YYREEE (reference sequence). The CDR3 spells CASSLGPGKDTEAFF. Filled out from reference TRBV5-4 and TRBJ1-1, the complete variable domain reads ETGVTQSPTHLIKTRGQQVTLRCSSQSGHNTVSWYQQALGQGPQFIFQYYREEENGRGNFPPRFSGLQFPNYSSELNVNALELDDSALYLCASSLGPGKDTEAFFGQGTRLTVV.

The V gene is TRBV11-2, the J gene TRBJ1-2; no DNA is available, so the TRBD1 call from TCRdb remains unchecked. The germline V gene encodes CDR1 SGHAT and CDR2 FQNNGV. CDR3 size: 15 residues. This chain's CDR3 is CASSLDPGSVNGYTF.

This chain joins TRBV6-5 and TRBJ2-1; TCRdb gives TRBD2 as the D gene, but with no DNA this cannot be confirmed. Per germline, CDR1 MNHEY and CDR2 SVGAGI. The CDR3 runs to 14 residues. CDR3 sequence reads: CASSYVASHNEQFF.

This chain uses TRBV2 with TRBJ1-6; TCRdb lists TRBD1, though no DNA is available to test this call. This CDR3 has 16 amino acids. Germline CDR1 reads SNHLY; CDR2 reads FYNNEI. The CDR3 spells CASSEAPSFGGRPLHF.

The V and J genes are TRBV9 and TRBJ2-1; TCRdb reports TRBD1, a call that lacks DNA to check it against. The CDR3 spans 13 residues. Germline V gene data show CDR1 as SGDLS and CDR2 as YYNGEE. CDR3: CASSVDPGVEQFF.

The chain joins TRBV5-1 to TRBJ1-2; checking the TCRdb D call of TRBD1 is not possible without DNA. This CDR3 is built from 11 residues. Germline CDR1 SGHRS, CDR2 YFSETQ. This CDR3 reads CASSAGDGYTF.

The CDR3: CASTTLAGSEAFF. J is TRBJ1-1 and V is TRBV12-3 or TRBV12-4. The CDR3 is made up of 13 amino acids.

V and J are TRBV19 and TRBJ2-3; TCRdb reports TRBD2, a call that lacks DNA to check it against. The CDR3 contains 14 residues. The germline V gene encodes CDR1 LNHDA and CDR2 SQIVND (reference sequence). CDR3 residues: CASRRTTSTDTQYF.

J is TRBJ1-5 and V is TRBV5-1. The CDR3 extends over 15 amino acids. Looked up from germline, CDR1 is SGHRS and CDR2 is YFSETQ. CDR3 region: CASSLLGRNDQPQHF.

V gene TRBV7-9 combines with J gene TRBJ2-3; the D call of TRBD1 rests on TCRdb alone, since no DNA is present to check it. Germline assignment: CDR1 SEHNR and CDR2 FQNEAQ (reference sequence). This CDR3 has 16 residues. The CDR3 protein is CASSTRQGASTDTQYF.

The chain carries TRBV14 and TRBJ2-2. The V gene's germline CDR1 is SGHDN and CDR2 FVKESK. The CDR3 has 13 residues. This CDR3 reads CASSRDSFGELFF. The full variable domain, rest sourced from reference TRBV14 and TRBJ2-2, is EAGVTQFPSHSVIEKGQTVTLRCDPISGHDNLYWYRRVMGKEIKFLLHFVKESKQDESGMPNNRFLAERTGGTYSTLKVQPAELEDSGVYFCASSRDSFGELFFGEGSRLTVL.

This chain connects TRBV24-1 to TRBJ2-1; TCRdb lists TRBD2, though no DNA is available to test this call. From germline, CDR1 is KGHDR and CDR2 SFDVKD. CDR3 length: 16 residues. CDR3 region: CATASSGSSTYNEQFF.

The chain combines TRBV20-1 with TRBJ2-7; no DNA is available, so the TRBD1 call from TCRdb remains unchecked. CDR3 length equals 17 residues. CDR1 DFQATT and CDR2 SNEGSKA come from the germline V gene (reference sequence). The CDR3: CSARGLREQGLSYEQYF.

The V and J genes are TRBV20-1 and TRBJ2-1; the TCRdb D gene call, TRBD1, has no DNA to confirm it. The CDR3 is 15 residues long. Germline V gives CDR1 DFQATT, CDR2 SNEGSKA (reference sequence). The CDR3 sequence: CSDSRSGTGANEQFF.

The CDR3 sequence is CASTSGLSNEQFF. The rearrangement joins TRBV7-2 to TRBJ2-1. This CDR3 region has 13 residues. CDR1 is SGHTA, CDR2 FQGNSA, per germline.

This CDR3 is CASSNLARGPGYTF. The chain has TRBV3-1 and TRBJ1-2; without DNA, the TCRdb call of TRBD1 cannot be checked. The CDR3 consists of 14 residues. Germline-derived CDR1 and CDR2 are LGHDT and YNNKEL (reference sequence).

The chain joins TRBV6-1 to TRBJ2-7; the D gene TCRdb calls, TRBD1, cannot be checked with no DNA. The CDR3 covers 14 residues. Germline assignment: CDR1 MNHNS and CDR2 SASEGT. The CDR3 sequence is CASQRTTSAPRAYF.

This CDR3 reads CAWTLGLAGGGDTQYF. The V call is TRBV30, the J call TRBJ2-3; absent DNA, TCRdb's TRBD2 call cannot be checked. CDR3 length: 16 residues. The germline CDR1 and CDR2 sequences are GTSNPN and SVGIG (reference sequence).

J is TRBJ2-1 and V is TRBV7-2. Germline CDR1 and CDR2: SGHTA and FQGNSA. The CDR3 covers 16 residues. This CDR3 reads CASSLAVGVPYNEQFF. Looking up the rest from reference TRBV7-2 and TRBJ2-1 gives the full variable domain: GAGVSQSPSNKVTEKGKDVELRCDPISGHTALYWYRQSLGQGLEFLIYFQGNSAPDKSGLPSDRFSAERTGGSVSTLTIQRTQQEDSAVYLCASSLAVGVPYNEQFFGPGTRLTVL.

The J gene is TRBJ2-2, the V gene TRBV7-8; TCRdb's D call of TRBD2 is untestable without DNA. CDR3 length equals 14 residues. Looked up from germline, CDR1 is SGHVS and CDR2 is FQNEAQ. CDR3 residues: CASRLLAGTGELFF. The full variable domain, rest sourced from reference TRBV7-8 and TRBJ2-2, is GAGVSQSPRYKVAKRGQDVALRCDPISGHVSLFWYQQALGQGPEFLTYFQNEAQLDKSGLPSDRFFAERPEGSVSTLKIQRTQQEDSAVYLCASRLLAGTGELFFGEGSRLTVL.

The chain combines TRBV5-1 with TRBJ2-2; without DNA, the TCRdb call of TRBD2 cannot be checked. The CDR3 length is 16 residues. CDR1 SGHRS and CDR2 YFSETQ come from the germline V gene. CDR3 region: CASSLVAGRDTGELFF.